This entry features one T cell receptor (beta chain) sequence. As yet, its antigen is unknown. The entry originates in a study of vaccination effects on CD4 cells after COVID-19. The germline V gene has CDR1 SQVTM and CDR2 ANQGSEA. This CDR3 has 15 residues. Unmatched junction bases numbered 10, after V lost 4 bases and J lost 3 bases. Antigen-specific CD4+ T cells were expanded with viral peptide pools in the ViraFEST assay before sequencing. Following culture for around 10 days, CD4+ T cells were isolated. Convalescent patients had PCR-confirmed SARS-CoV-2 infection between March and December 2020. Two doses of BNT162b2 or mRNA-1273 vaccine were administered to participants. The repertoire was sequenced with immunoSEQ multiplex PCR; TCRdb's copy has only in-frame clones and lacks some. The sample has some 14,000 clones; 76% are singletons.

The sequenced sample was CD4+ T cells from PBMCs cultured with HCoV-NL63 spike peptides, obtained after COVID-19 vaccination. This chain uses TRBV29-1 with TRBJ2-3; 7 bases fit TRBD2. The source of this sequence is a human donor who had a prior SARS-CoV-2 infection. CDR3 DNA sequence: TGCAGCGTTGCTTACCCCGGGACTACGACAGATACGCAGTATTTT. Translated, it gives CSVAYPGTTTDTQYF.